This passage covers 26 T cell receptor beta chains from one sample sequenced in a study of cytomegalovirus exposure and HLA in healthy donors. Researchers ran the PCR with 60 Vbeta and 13 Jbeta primers. Data came from immunoSEQ multiplex PCR; TCRdb stores just in-frame clones and leaves some out. The table includes 120,000 or so clones, less than 85% detected once. Sequenced input: PBMCs. These receptors were collected from a female donor in good health and CMV-seronegative.

The chain carries TRBV27 and TRBJ2-7; the match to TRBD2 covers 12 bases. V trimming: 8 bases; J trimming: 1 base; junction bases outside the gene matches: 6. There are 15 residues in the CDR3. Germline V lookup: CDR1 MNHEY, CDR2 SMNVEV (reference sequence). Here the CDR3 reads CASASGTSGSYEQYF. The CDR3 DNA is TGTGCCAGCGCCTCCGGGACTAGCGGGTCCTACGAGCAGTACTTC.

The rearrangement joins TRBV5-4 to TRBJ2-1; the match to TRBD2 covers 9 bases. CDR1 SGHNT and CDR2 YYREEE come from the germline V gene (reference sequence). This CDR3 comprises 16 residues. J was trimmed by 6 bases and V by 2 bases; bases with no gene match: 9. Here the CDR3 DNA reads TGTGCCAGCAGCTTTGCCGGGACTAGCTCCGTCAATGAGCAGTTCTTC. It specifies CASSFAGTSSVNEQFF.

The CDR3 DNA reads TGTGCCAGCAGCCAAGATCTCACTAGACCCTCGGATGAGCAGTTCTTC. Encoded protein: CASSQDLTRPSDEQFF. This chain links TRBV4-2 with TRBJ2-1; D perhaps matches TRBD2 (5 bases). In germline, CDR1 is LGHNA, CDR2 YNFKEQ. There are 16 residues in the CDR3. Trimming pared 0 bases from V and 8 bases from J, leaving 17 bases between.

This clone was seen only a few times. CDR3 DNA: TGTGCCATCAGGGTCACGACTAAGACAGGGGCCGATTATCTGGGAAACACCATATATTTT. It translates to CAIRVTTKTGADYLGNTIYF. This rearrangement joins TRBV10-3 to TRBJ1-3; 8 bases are a match to TRBD1. This CDR3 is 20 amino acids long. Germline CDR1 reads ENHRY; CDR2 reads SYGVKD. J lost 4 bases, V lost 6 bases, and 23 bases had no gene match.

This clone has only a few counts. The V and J genes are TRBV5-1 and TRBJ2-2; possible D gene TRBD2, 5 bases. CDR3 length: 14 amino acids. Germline V gives CDR1 SGHRS, CDR2 YFSETQ. Between the trimmed V and J ends, which lost 1 base and 6 bases, there was a span of 10 bases. For the CDR3, the DNA is TGCGCCAGCAGCTTGCCGGGGAATGCCGGGGAGCTGTTTTTT. It specifies CASSLPGNAGELFF.

The table lists this clone with a few counts. Other nucleotide sequences in the sample specify the same CDR3. The chain carries TRBV14 and TRBJ2-1; the match to TRBD2 covers 9 bases. The junction had 13 bases not matched to a gene; V was cut back by 3 bases and J by 7 bases. The CDR3 covers 17 residues. Germline assignment: CDR1 SGHDN and CDR2 FVKESK. This CDR3 is CASSQDLVAGVGNEQFF. In nucleotides, the CDR3 is TGTGCCAGCAGCCAGGATCTAGTAGCGGGAGTTGGTAATGAGCAGTTCTTC.

Only one count was recorded for this clone. V is TRBV18 and J is TRBJ1-5, with D perhaps TRBD1 (5 bases). V lost 3 bases and J 1 base, leaving 16 bases between the germline ends. Germline CDR1 is KGHSH and CDR2 is LQKENI. The length of the CDR3 is 17 residues. CDR3 nucleotides: TGTGCCAGCTCACCGGCCAGCGGGGGGGGAAGCAATCAGCCCCAGCATTTT. Its translation is CASSPASGGGSNQPQHF.

This sequence joins TRBV6-1 and TRBJ2-7, with 8 bases identical to TRBD1. The CDR3 sequence is 15 residues long. Germline CDR1 and CDR2: MNHNS and SASEGT. V was pared by 4 bases and J by 1 base, with 6 bases of the junction left unmatched. The CDR3 sequence: CASSAWGQDSYEQYF. The CDR3 bases are TGTGCCAGCAGTGCTTGGGGACAGGATTCCTACGAGCAGTACTTC.

The CDR3 sequence: CAIRRDTDEAFF. The CDR3 bases are TGTGCCATCCGACGGGACACCGATGAAGCTTTCTTT. The V and J genes are TRBV10-3 and TRBJ1-1, with D perhaps matching TRBD1 (6 bases). From germline, CDR1 is ENHRY and CDR2 SYGVKD. This CDR3 contains 12 residues. V was shortened by 8 bases and J by 7 bases, with 14 bases between the two germline ends.

This sequence joins TRBV7-6 and TRBJ2-1; 7 bases agree with TRBD1. Germline V gene lookup returns CDR1 SGHVS and CDR2 FNYEAQ. There are 12 residues in the CDR3. The ends lost 5 bases at V and 8 bases at J; junction bases unmatched: 3. Here the CDR3 DNA reads TGTGCCAGCAGCCGACAGGGCTATGAGCAGTTCTTC. This translates into CASSRQGYEQFF.

This chain connects TRBV27 to TRBJ2-2, with a possible D match to TRBD2 (6 bases). The V and J ends lost 8 bases and 5 bases respectively, with 18 bases between them. There are 15 residues in the CDR3. Germline V gene lookup returns CDR1 MNHEY and CDR2 SMNVEV (reference sequence). The CDR3 spells CASHTGRGNTGELFF. CDR3 sequence (DNA): TGTGCCAGCCACACGGGGCGGGGAAATACCGGGGAGCTGTTTTTT.

The gene calls are TRBV4-1 and TRBJ2-7; 12 bases align to TRBD2. This CDR3 has 15 amino acids. V was pared by 9 bases and J by 0 bases, with 6 bases of the junction left unmatched. CDR1 is MGHRA and CDR2 is YSYEKL in the germline V gene. The CDR3 loop reads CASRLAGVRSYEQYF. The CDR3 DNA follows: TGCGCCAGTCGACTAGCGGGGGTCCGCTCCTACGAGCAGTACTTC.

The genes are TRBV10-3 and TRBJ2-7, with TRBD1 matching over 8 bases. The V and J ends lost 10 bases and 5 bases, in that order; junction bases with no gene match: 13. Germline V gives CDR1 ENHRY, CDR2 SYGVKD. The length of the CDR3 is 14 residues. CDR3 loop: CATARTGFFHEQYF. The CDR3 DNA reads as TGTGCCACCGCGAGGACAGGGTTTTTCCACGAGCAGTACTTC.

The rearrangement links TRBV5-4 to TRBJ1-2; TRBD1 agrees at 7 bases. Germline V gene sequence: CDR1 SGHNT, CDR2 YYREEE (reference sequence). The CDR3 loop spans 15 amino acids. The J segment lost 3 bases and the V segment lost 4 bases, leaving 9 bases of the junction unmatched. In DNA, the CDR3 is TGTGCCAGCAGCCGCCGACAGGGCAGGGACTATGGCTACACCTTC. Translating it yields CASSRRQGRDYGYTF.

V is TRBV18 and J is TRBJ2-7; D is uncertain. Germline V gene lookup returns CDR1 KGHSH and CDR2 LQKENI. Trimming took off 2 bases at V and 3 bases at J, with 8 bases between the two ends. CDR3 length: 13 amino acids. CDR3 DNA: TGTGCCAGCTCACCAGGGCAGGACTACGAGCAGTACTTC. Translated, it gives CASSPGQDYEQYF.

The chain uses TRBV9 and TRBJ1-1; 11 positions agree with TRBD1. After removal of 3 bases from V and 2 bases from J, the junction contained 9 bases not matched to a gene. The CDR3 has 17 amino acids. CDR1 SGDLS and CDR2 YYNGEE come from the germline V gene. The CDR3 DNA follows: TGTGCCAGCAGCGATCGGACAGGGGGCTTAATAAACACTGAAGCTTTCTTT. Amino acids: CASSDRTGGLINTEAFF.

The V gene is TRBV5-6, the J gene TRBJ1-4; perhaps TRBD1 as D (5 bases). The CDR3 sequence is 15 residues long. Trimming removed 3 bases from V and 7 bases from J, with 16 bases in between. CDR1 is SGHDT, CDR2 YYEEEE, per germline. The CDR3 sequence: CASSSLGGGREKLFF. CDR3 coding DNA: TGTGCCAGCAGCTCCCTCGGGGGAGGGCGTGAAAAACTGTTTTTT.

The chain combines TRBV7-9 with TRBJ2-3; D may be TRBD2 (5 bases). The V end was cut by 4 bases, the J end by 2 bases, with 19 bases between. Germline-derived CDR1 and CDR2 are SEHNR and FQNEAQ (reference sequence). The CDR3 is 17 residues long. In DNA, the CDR3 is TGTGCCAGCAGCTCGCCGGCGAGCGGAGAAATCACAGATACGCAGTATTTT. As protein: CASSSPASGEITDTQYF. The complete variable domain, with remaining parts taken from reference TRBV7-9 and TRBJ2-3, reads DTGVSQNPRHKITKRGQNVTFRCDPISEHNRLYWYRQTLGQGPEFLTYFQNEAQLEKSRLLSDRFSAERPKGSFSTLEIQRTEQGDSAMYLCASSSPASGEITDTQYFGPGTRLTVL.

This sequence joins TRBV6-5 and TRBJ2-7, with 7 bases that match TRBD1. With 6 bases clipped from V and 3 bases from J, the junction kept 5 bases outside the gene matches. The CDR3 consists of 13 residues. Germline CDR1 reads MNHEY; CDR2 reads SVGAGI. The CDR3 bases are TGTGCCAGCAGGCAGGGACAGCACTACGAGCAGTACTTC. Translation: CASRQGQHYEQYF.

In the case of this clone: In the same sample, other DNA sequences code for this CDR3. The chain recombines TRBV6-1 with TRBJ2-5; D remains ambiguous. The germline V gene has CDR1 MNHNS and CDR2 SASEGT. The V end was cut by 5 bases, the J end by 10 bases, with 23 bases between. This CDR3 is 15 amino acids long. The CDR3 loop reads CASSKETQTKRIQYF. Written as DNA, the CDR3 is TGTGCCAGCAGTAAGGAAACCCAAACTAAAAGGATCCAGTACTTC.

This clone was seen a handful of times. V is TRBV6-1 and J is TRBJ1-1; D gene uncertain. The V end lost 5 bases, the J end lost 4 bases, and 5 bases lay between the germline ends. Germline CDR1 reads MNHNS; CDR2 reads SASEGT. The CDR3 is 11 residues long. The CDR3 DNA follows: TGTGCCAGCAGTTCCAGCACTGAAGCTTTCTTT. Encoded protein: CASSSSTEAFF.

The rearrangement uses TRBV6-5 and TRBJ2-7; possible D gene TRBD2, 5 bases. There are 13 residues in the CDR3. The germline gives CDR1 MNHEY, CDR2 SVGAGI. V lost 3 bases, J lost 9 bases, and 15 bases lay in between. In DNA, the CDR3 is TGTGCCAGCAGTTATAGGACTCACGACATGCAGTACTTC. As protein: CASSYRTHDMQYF.

V and J are TRBV19 and TRBJ1-6, with 8 nucleotides matching TRBD1. J was trimmed by 7 bases and V by 8 bases; bases with no gene match: 13. The CDR3 is made up of 16 amino acids. CDR1 LNHDA and CDR2 SQIVND come from the germline V gene (reference sequence). CDR3 DNA: TGTGCCAGTTCAAGGACAGGGTCCAGCGGAAATTCACCCCTCCACTTT. Translation: CASSRTGSSGNSPLHF.

This chain connects TRBV7-3 to TRBJ2-7, with a possible D match to TRBD1 (6 bases). The V gene's germline CDR1 is SGHTA and CDR2 FQGTGA. This CDR3 contains 14 residues. Trimming stripped 0 bases from V and 5 bases from J, with 11 bases between. In DNA form, the CDR3 reads TGTGCCAGCAGCTTAACAGGGGCAGGGGACGAGCAGTACTTC. This encodes CASSLTGAGDEQYF.

The rearrangement joins TRBV19 to TRBJ1-5; tentatively, D is TRBD1 (5 bases). The ends were cut back, 0 bases at V and 4 bases at J, with 10 bases in the middle. The CDR3 length is 15 residues. CDR1 is LNHDA and CDR2 is SQIVND in the germline V gene (reference sequence). The CDR3, as DNA: TGTGCCAGTAGTATAGAGGGGGGGATAAATCAGCCCCAGCATTTT. It translates to CASSIEGGINQPQHF.

This clone was detected only a few times. The chain links TRBV6-1 to TRBJ2-5, with D possibly matching TRBD1 (6 bases). The CDR3 length is 15 residues. V lost 9 bases, J lost 2 bases, and 19 bases lay in between. Germline values: CDR1 MNHNS, CDR2 SASEGT. CDR3 nucleotide sequence: TGTGCCAGTACCCAGGGGTGGGGGCTACAAGAGACCCAGTACTTC. It is translated as CASTQGWGLQETQYF.